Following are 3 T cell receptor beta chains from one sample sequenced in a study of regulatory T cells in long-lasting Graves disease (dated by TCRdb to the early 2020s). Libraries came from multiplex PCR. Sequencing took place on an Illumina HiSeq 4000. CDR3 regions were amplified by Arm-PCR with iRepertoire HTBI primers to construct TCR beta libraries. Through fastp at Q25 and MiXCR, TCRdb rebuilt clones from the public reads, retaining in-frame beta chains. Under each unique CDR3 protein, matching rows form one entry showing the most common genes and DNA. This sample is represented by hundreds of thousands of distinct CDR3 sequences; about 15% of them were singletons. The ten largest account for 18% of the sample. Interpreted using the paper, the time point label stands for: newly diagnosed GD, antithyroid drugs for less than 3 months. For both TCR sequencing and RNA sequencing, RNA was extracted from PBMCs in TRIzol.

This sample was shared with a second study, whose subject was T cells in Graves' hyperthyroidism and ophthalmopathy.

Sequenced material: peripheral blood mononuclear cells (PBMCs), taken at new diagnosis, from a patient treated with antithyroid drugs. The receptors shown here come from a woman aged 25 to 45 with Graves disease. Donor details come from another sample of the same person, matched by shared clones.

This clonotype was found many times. This CDR3 reads CASSPAQGRGVFETQYF. CDR3 DNA: TGTGCCAGCAGCCCTGCCCAGGGCAGGGGAGTGTTTGAGACCCAGTACTTC. This sequence joins TRBV28 and TRBJ2-5, with a tentative D call TRBD1 (6 bases). Between the trimmed V and J ends, which lost 6 bases and 5 bases, there was a span of 25 bases. The CDR3 spans 17 residues. Germline V CDR1 and CDR2: MDHEN, SYDVKM.

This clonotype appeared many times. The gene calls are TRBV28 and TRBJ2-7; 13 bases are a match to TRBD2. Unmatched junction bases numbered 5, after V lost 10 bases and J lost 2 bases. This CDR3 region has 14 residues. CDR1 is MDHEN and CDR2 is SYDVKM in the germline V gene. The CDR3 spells CAIHTSGRAYEQYF. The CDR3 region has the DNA TGTGCCATCCACACTAGCGGGAGGGCCTACGAGCAGTACTTC.

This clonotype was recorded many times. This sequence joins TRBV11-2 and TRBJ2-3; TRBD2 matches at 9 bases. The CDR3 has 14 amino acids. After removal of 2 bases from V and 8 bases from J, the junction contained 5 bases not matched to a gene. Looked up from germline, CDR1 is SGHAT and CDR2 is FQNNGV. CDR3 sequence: CASSLLAGTLTQYF. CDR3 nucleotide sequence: TGTGCCAGCAGCTTACTAGCGGGGACACTTACGCAGTATTTT.